The 21 T cell receptor beta chains presented below share a single source sample, sequenced in a study of T cells after yellow fever vaccination. Using its own MiXCR run on the 5' RACE reads, TCRdb lists one record per CDR3 protein. In the table there are 450,000 to 600,000 distinct CDR3 sequences, around an eighth of which are singletons. Sequenced here: PBMCs, sampled on the day of the yellow fever booster vaccination. The receptors stem from a man aged 25 to 40 who received the YFV17D yellow fever vaccine.

The CDR3 here is CASSKSPGDSYEQYF. CDR3 coding DNA: TGTGCCAGCAGCAAATCACCCGGGGACTCCTACGAGCAGTACTTC. The V gene is TRBV21-1, the J gene TRBJ2-7; the table's D call, TRBD1, was not checked against the DNA. TRBV21-1 is recorded as a pseudogene. The CDR3 length is 15 residues.

The chain joins TRBV5-1 to TRBJ1-4, with 9 nucleotides matching TRBD1. From germline, CDR1 is SGHRS and CDR2 YFSETQ. The CDR3 is 15 residues long. V lost 4 bases, J lost 13 bases, and 14 bases stayed unmatched. The CDR3 region is CASSGTGTGRKRLFF. DNA for the CDR3: TGCGCCAGCAGCGGAACCGGGACAGGGAGGAAGAGACTGTTTTTT. The variable domain in full, completed from reference TRBV5-1 and TRBJ1-4, reads KAGVTQTPRYLIKTRGQQVTLSCSPISGHRSVSWYQQTPGQGLQFLFEYFSETQRNKGNFPGRFSGRQFSNSRSEMNVSTLELGDSALYLCASSGTGTGRKRLFFGSGTQLSVL.

The table lists this clonotype with a few counts. The gene calls are TRBV4-3 and TRBJ2-2; D may be TRBD1 or TRBD2 (5 bases each). V was clipped by 2 bases and J by 2 bases, with 12 bases between them. The germline gives CDR1 LGHNA, CDR2 YSLEER. The CDR3 consists of 16 residues. The CDR3 DNA is TGCGCCAGCAGCCAACCCGGGGCTCAAAACACCGGGGAGCTGTTTTTT. It is translated as CASSQPGAQNTGELFF.

The chain links TRBV10-1 to TRBJ2-3; TRBD2 matches 7 bases. Germline CDR1 reads WNHNN; CDR2 reads SYGVQD (reference sequence). The trim removed 5 bases at V and 3 bases at J, leaving 5 bases unmatched. The CDR3 sequence is 14 residues long. The CDR3 loop reads CASSKGLPTDTQYF. The DNA of the CDR3 is TGCGCCAGCAGTAAGGGACTACCGACAGATACGCAGTATTTT.

The chain links TRBV24-1 to TRBJ1-5; D remains ambiguous. CDR1 and CDR2 (germline): KGHDR, SFDVKD. The CDR3 extends over 13 amino acids. V was trimmed by 4 bases and J by 4 bases, leaving 7 bases between them. The DNA for the CDR3 is TGTGCCACCAGTGAACAACAGAATCAGCCCCAGCATTTT. Protein product: CATSEQQNQPQHF.

In its sample, this clonotype was seen a few times. The rearrangement joins TRBV2 to TRBJ1-3, with D possibly matching TRBD1 (5 bases). V lost 8 bases and J 9 bases, leaving 17 bases between the germline ends. Germline V CDR1 and CDR2: SNHLY, FYNNEI. There are 13 residues in the CDR3. The CDR3 DNA is TGTGCCAGCGAAACAGCCGGCGGGGGCACCATATATTTT. Translation gives CASETAGGGTIYF.

The chain combines TRBV6-1 with TRBJ2-1; 7 nucleotides line up with TRBD1. This CDR3 spans 15 amino acids. CDR1 is MNHNS, CDR2 SASEGT, per germline. V lost 5 bases to trimming and J lost 9 bases; unmatched junction nucleotides: 13. As DNA, the CDR3 is TGTGCCAGCAGTCGGGACAGCCCACCCGGGCGTGAGCAGTTCTTC. Protein sequence: CASSRDSPPGREQFF.

A few counts support this clonotype. The V call is TRBV9, the J call TRBJ2-7, with 14 bases matching TRBD2. This CDR3 spans 17 amino acids. The V and J ends lost 4 bases and 4 bases, in that order; junction bases with no gene match: 10. Germline V CDR1 and CDR2: SGDLS, YYNGEE. CDR3 sequence reads: CASSPPGLAGGVYEQYF. The CDR3 coding sequence is TGTGCCAGCAGCCCCCCCGGACTAGCGGGAGGAGTGTACGAGCAGTACTTC.

This clonotype was seen a handful of times. The chain links TRBV7-7 to TRBJ2-2, with TRBD1 matching over 7 bases. Germline CDR1 reads SSHAT; CDR2 reads FNYEAQ (reference sequence). The trim removed 2 bases at V and 1 base at J, leaving 4 bases unmatched. The CDR3 is 16 amino acids. In DNA form, the CDR3 reads TGTGCCAGCAGCTTAATAGGGGGCAGGAACACCGGGGAGCTGTTTTTT. Encoded protein: CASSLIGGRNTGELFF.

The V gene is TRBV6-2 or TRBV6-3, the J gene TRBJ2-7; 8 nucleotides agree with TRBD2. Per the germline V gene, CDR1 is MNHEY and CDR2 is SVGEGT. The CDR3 sequence is 16 residues long. V dropped 6 bases and J dropped 5; count of bases not matched to a gene: 15. In DNA, the CDR3 is TGTGCCAGCAGCCGAGACTCTAGCGGGCGTCCCCACGAGCAGTACTTC. It is translated as CASSRDSSGRPHEQYF.

In this sample, this clonotype turned up a few times. This chain links TRBV27 with TRBJ2-7; no firm D call. Between the trimmed V and J ends, which lost 4 bases and 2 bases, there was a span of 6 bases. Germline V CDR1 and CDR2: MNHEY, SMNVEV (reference sequence). This CDR3 has 12 amino acids. CDR3 bases: TGTGCCAGCAGTTCCGTGACCTACGAGCAGTACTTC. The encoded protein is CASSSVTYEQYF.

This clonotype came up a few times. J is TRBJ2-7 and V is TRBV12-3 or TRBV12-4; 12 positions agree with TRBD2. J was trimmed by 7 bases and V by 6 bases; bases with no gene match: 7. The CDR3 is 14 amino acids. DNA for the CDR3: TGTGCCAGCAGGGAGACTAGCGGGAGTGGAGAGCAGTACTTC. This gives the protein CASRETSGSGEQYF.

Only a few counts were recorded for this clonotype. The chain carries TRBV7-9 and TRBJ2-7; D may be TRBD1 (6 bases). Germline assignment: CDR1 SEHNR and CDR2 FQNEAQ (reference sequence). V was clipped by 6 bases and J by 3 bases, with 21 bases between them. The CDR3 length is 16 residues. The CDR3 spells CASSKMGDIFYYEQYF. Written as DNA, the CDR3 is TGTGCCAGCAGTAAAATGGGGGACATCTTCTACTACGAGCAGTACTTC.

In its sample, this clonotype was seen a few times. The rearrangement joins TRBV6-5 to TRBJ2-1; weak D call: TRBD1 (5 bases). The CDR3 length is 15 residues. The germline V and J ends were trimmed by 0 bases and 6 bases, with 12 bases remaining between them. From germline, CDR1 is MNHEY and CDR2 SVGAGI. CDR3 sequence reads: CASSYSYQGFNEQFF. CDR3 nucleotide sequence: TGTGCCAGCAGTTACTCGTATCAGGGTTTCAATGAGCAGTTCTTC.

This clonotype was detected only a few times. The chain is built from TRBV5-1 and TRBJ2-3; TRBD2 matches 8 bases. The CDR3 covers 16 residues. Germline V gene lookup returns CDR1 SGHRS and CDR2 YFSETQ. V lost 5 bases and J lost 0; bases outside the gene matches: 8. CDR3 sequence (DNA): TGCGCCAGCAGTGCGGCTAGCGGGTTGAGCACAGATACGCAGTATTTT. Encoded protein: CASSAASGLSTDTQYF.

This clonotype was picked up a small number of times. This sequence joins TRBV18 and TRBJ2-3; D perhaps matches TRBD2 (5 bases). Trimming stripped 8 bases from V and 4 bases from J, with 19 bases between. This CDR3 spans 15 amino acids. The germline gives CDR1 KGHSH, CDR2 LQKENI. CDR3: CASTPRASTADTQYF. The CDR3 coding sequence is TGTGCCAGCACCCCCCGGGCTAGCACCGCAGATACGCAGTATTTT.

The chain links TRBV6-5 to TRBJ2-3, with D maybe TRBD1 (5 bases). Between the trimmed V and J ends, which lost 2 bases and 1 base, there was a span of 10 bases. CDR3 length: 15 amino acids. The germline V gene has CDR1 MNHEY and CDR2 SVGAGI. This CDR3 reads CASSYAGWGTDTQYF. For the CDR3, the DNA is TGTGCCAGCAGTTACGCAGGGTGGGGCACAGATACGCAGTATTTT.

V is TRBV27 and J is TRBJ2-7; unclear D gene. CDR1 MNHEY and CDR2 SMNVEV come from the germline V gene (reference sequence). Trimming removed 8 bases at V and 0 bases at J, with 8 bases between. The CDR3 runs 12 residues. CDR3 nucleotides: TGTGCCAGCTACGCAAGCTCCTACGAGCAGTACTTC. Its translation: CASYASSYEQYF.

This clonotype was seen a single time. The CDR3 sequence is CASSQDFRDFYEQYF. The CDR3 DNA is TGCGCCAGCAGCCAAGACTTCAGGGATTTCTACGAGCAGTACTTC. The chain has TRBV4-3 and TRBJ2-7; tentative D call: TRBD1 (5 bases). In germline, CDR1 is LGHNA, CDR2 YSLEER. V lost 0 bases, J lost 3 bases, and 12 bases lay in between. The CDR3 has 15 residues.

This clonotype was recorded at least ten times. V and J are TRBV9 and TRBJ2-2; 10 bases are a match to TRBD1. Germline lookup yields CDR1 SGDLS and CDR2 YYNGEE. The CDR3 length is 17 residues. The trim removed 0 bases at V and 0 bases at J, leaving 2 bases unmatched. The CDR3 nucleotides read TGTGCCAGCAGCGTAGGACAGGGGGCCGCGAACACCGGGGAGCTGTTTTTT. This codes for CASSVGQGAANTGELFF.

V gene TRBV4-3 combines with J gene TRBJ1-2; the D is unclear. CDR1 and CDR2 from the germline V gene are LGHNA and YSLEER. There are 15 residues in the CDR3. Trimming took 4 bases from V and 6 from J, leaving 18 bases between them. CDR3 nucleotides: TGCGCCAGCAGCCCCAGAGAAGGATCAAATAATGGCTACACCTTC. Protein: CASSPREGSNNGYTF.